The 29 T cell receptor beta chains presented below share a single source sample, sequenced in a study of blood T cell repertoires in COVID-19. The protocol was immunoSEQ multiplex PCR, while the TCRdb copy is restricted to in-frame clones and leaves out a portion. The sample gives 95,000 to 150,000 clones, about four fifths of which show up once; more than 4.5% is in the top ten. What was sequenced was peripheral blood. These receptors all stem from a woman in her 70s with acute or convalescent COVID-19.

This clone occurred a few times. The genes are TRBV30 and TRBJ2-1; TRBD2 is a possible D gene (6 bases). Germline values: CDR1 GTSNPN, CDR2 SVGIG (reference sequence). The CDR3 runs 15 residues. V lost 2 bases to trimming and J lost 0 bases, with 11 bases between them. The chain's CDR3 is CAWSPGVSSYNEQFF. DNA of the CDR3: TGTGCCTGGAGTCCGGGGGTGAGCTCCTACAATGAGCAGTTCTTC. Complete variable domain (other parts from reference TRBV30 and TRBJ2-1): SQTIHQWPATLVQPVGSPLSLECTVEGTSNPNLYWYRQAAGRGLQLLFYSVGIGQISSEVPQNLSASRPQDRQFILSSKKLLLSDSGFYLCAWSPGVSSYNEQFFGPGTRLTVL.

The V and J genes are TRBV10-2 and TRBJ2-2; D is possibly TRBD1 (6 bases). The V and J ends lost 10 bases and 0 bases respectively, with 18 bases between them. This CDR3 is 16 amino acids long. The V gene's germline CDR1 is WSHSY and CDR2 SAAADI. Here the CDR3 reads CATSWGLDANTGELFF. In DNA form, the CDR3 reads TGCGCCACTAGCTGGGGGCTAGACGCGAACACCGGGGAGCTGTTTTTT.

This chain joins TRBV5-4 and TRBJ1-2; 9 positions match TRBD1. Per germline, CDR1 SGHNT and CDR2 YYREEE (reference sequence). The V segment lost 3 bases and the J segment 2 bases; nucleotides outside the gene matches: 8. This CDR3 is built from 16 residues. DNA for the CDR3: TGTGCCAGCAGCTGGGTCCCGGGACAGGGAAACTATGGCTACACCTTC. Its translation is CASSWVPGQGNYGYTF.

V is TRBV27 and J is TRBJ1-6; possibly TRBD1 for D (6 bases). V dropped 5 bases and J dropped 9 bases, with 11 bases sitting between them. In germline, CDR1 is MNHEY, CDR2 SMNVEV (reference sequence). The CDR3 covers 13 residues. CDR3 in amino acids: CASSPGAGSPLHF. In nucleotides, the CDR3 is TGTGCCAGCAGTCCAGGGGCCGGTTCACCCCTCCACTTT.

This clone has just one count. The chain recombines TRBV27 with TRBJ2-5, with D tentatively TRBD2 (6 bases). V shed 4 bases and J shed 5 bases, with 14 bases lying between them. Germline lookup yields CDR1 MNHEY and CDR2 SMNVEV (reference sequence). CDR3 size: 14 residues. CDR3 sequence: CASSSALAWETQYF. CDR3 sequence (DNA): TGTGCCAGCAGTTCAGCGCTAGCGTGGGAGACCCAGTACTTC.

J is TRBJ1-1 and V is TRBV2; D remains unclear. The CDR3 extends over 14 amino acids. Trimming took off 4 bases at V and 1 base at J, with 10 bases between the two ends. Per germline, CDR1 SNHLY and CDR2 FYNNEI. Here the CDR3 DNA reads TGTGCCAGCAGTGTGAGTGTATGGAACACTGAAGCTTTCTTT. It specifies CASSVSVWNTEAFF.

The rearrangement links TRBV11-2 to TRBJ2-1, with 14 bases identical to TRBD2. The CDR3 contains 18 residues. V was pared by 5 bases and J by 4 bases, with 10 bases of the junction left unmatched. The germline V gene has CDR1 SGHAT and CDR2 FQNNGV. This CDR3 reads CASSPAGTSGGRYNEQFF. In DNA form, the CDR3 reads TGTGCCAGCAGCCCTGCCGGGACTAGCGGGGGCCGTTACAATGAGCAGTTCTTC.

V gene TRBV7-6 combines with J gene TRBJ1-5; D gene unclear. V was pared by 1 base and J by 7 bases, with 8 bases between. Germline CDR1 reads SGHVS; CDR2 reads FNYEAQ. This CDR3 comprises 13 residues. CDR3 region: CASSLEFRQPQHF. The CDR3 DNA is TGTGCCAGCAGCTTAGAATTTCGGCAGCCCCAGCATTTT. The full variable domain, completed using reference TRBV7-6 and TRBJ1-5, is GAGVSQSPRYKVTKRGQDVALRCDPISGHVSLYWYRQALGQGPEFLTYFNYEAQQDKSGLPNDRFSAERPEGSISTLTIQRTEQRDSAMYRCASSLEFRQPQHFGDGTRLSIL.

This sequence joins TRBV7-2 and TRBJ2-1; D may be TRBD2 (6 bases). Trimming stripped 1 base from V and 0 bases from J, with 7 bases between. From germline, CDR1 is SGHTA and CDR2 FQGNSA. The CDR3 loop spans 15 amino acids. As DNA, the CDR3 is TGTGCCAGCAGCTTAGACGGGAGCTCCTACAATGAGCAGTTCTTC. Its translation: CASSLDGSSYNEQFF.

The chain links TRBV10-2 to TRBJ1-1; D is possibly TRBD1 (5 bases). The V gene lost 8 bases and the J gene lost 1 base, with 14 bases spanning the gap. Germline V gene data show CDR1 as WSHSY and CDR2 as SAAADI. The CDR3 covers 14 residues. The CDR3 DNA is TGCGCCAGCCTGGGGCAAGCTCGGAACACTGAAGCTTTCTTT. Translation: CASLGQARNTEAFF.

This chain links TRBV14 with TRBJ1-5; unclear D gene. Germline V CDR1 and CDR2: SGHDN, FVKESK. CDR3 length equals 13 residues. Trimming took off 4 bases at V and 7 bases at J, with 11 bases between the two ends. The CDR3 region is CASSLYSGQPQHF. In DNA, the CDR3 is TGTGCCAGCAGCCTTTACTCGGGACAGCCCCAGCATTTT.

The rearrangement joins TRBV11-3 to TRBJ1-2; tentatively, D is TRBD1 (5 bases). V was clipped by 3 bases and J by 1 base, with 9 bases between them. Per germline, CDR1 SGHNT and CDR2 YENEEA. The CDR3 is 14 amino acids. CDR3: CASSFSGFNYGYTF. CDR3 coding DNA: TGTGCCAGCAGCTTCTCAGGGTTTAACTATGGCTACACCTTC.

The rearrangement joins TRBV6-5 to TRBJ1-5; TRBD1 aligns across 10 bases. The CDR3 sequence is 15 residues long. The V segment lost 6 bases and the J segment 9 bases; nucleotides outside the gene matches: 11. Germline V gives CDR1 MNHEY, CDR2 SVGAGI. CDR3 nucleotides: TGTGCCAGCAGAAGTGGACAGGGGGGAGGATGGCCCCAGCATTTT. As protein: CASRSGQGGGWPQHF.

This clone was seen a few times. CDR3 sequence reads: CASSVNSGTSYNEQFF. The CDR3 nucleotides are TGTGCCAGCAGCGTTAATAGCGGGACTTCCTACAATGAGCAGTTCTTC. The rearrangement joins TRBV9 to TRBJ2-1; TRBD2 agrees at 8 bases. Germline V gene lookup returns CDR1 SGDLS and CDR2 YYNGEE. The V and J ends lost 2 bases and 1 base, in that order; junction bases with no gene match: 5. The CDR3 runs to 16 residues.

The chain carries TRBV6-5 and TRBJ1-1; D not resolved. This CDR3 has 15 residues. CDR1 is MNHEY and CDR2 is SVGAGI in the germline V gene. With 2 bases removed from V and 4 bases from J, the gap between germline ends came to 14 bases. The CDR3 DNA sequence: TGTGCCAGCAGTTACGGGCTCGGGGAAGGCACTGAAGCTTTCTTT. Amino acids: CASSYGLGEGTEAFF.

The J gene is TRBJ1-2, the V gene TRBV10-3, with D unclear. V was trimmed by 3 bases and J by 0 bases, leaving 2 bases between them. This CDR3 has 12 residues. Looked up from germline, CDR1 is ENHRY and CDR2 is SYGVKD. The CDR3 bases are TGTGCCATCAGTGACGCTAACTATGGCTACACCTTC. Amino acid sequence: CAISDANYGYTF.

The chain recombines TRBV6-5 with TRBJ2-5; 7 nucleotides line up with TRBD1. Germline assignment: CDR1 MNHEY and CDR2 SVGAGI. The CDR3 spans 15 residues. V dropped 6 bases and J dropped 2; count of bases not matched to a gene: 9. The CDR3 sequence is CASSRIGTAQETQYF. The CDR3 region has the DNA TGTGCCAGCAGCAGAATCGGGACAGCTCAAGAGACCCAGTACTTC.

V is TRBV2 and J is TRBJ2-2; perhaps TRBD1 as D (5 bases). The V end lost 6 bases, the J end lost 5 bases, and 10 bases lay between the germline ends. The CDR3 runs to 13 residues. Germline CDR1 is SNHLY and CDR2 is FYNNEI. The CDR3 here is CASRAGRTGELFF. CDR3 DNA sequence: TGTGCCAGCAGGGCAGGGCGAACCGGGGAGCTGTTTTTT. The full variable domain, in which reference TRBV2 and TRBJ2-2 provide the parts outside the CDR3, is EPEVTQTPSHQVTQMGQEVILRCVPISNHLYFYWYRQILGQKVEFLVSFYNNEISEKSEIFDDQFSVERPDGSNFTLKIRSTKLEDSAMYFCASRAGRTGELFFGEGSRLTVL.

The gene calls are TRBV4-3 and TRBJ1-5, with D possibly being TRBD1 (5 bases). The CDR3 is 14 amino acids. The V gene's germline CDR1 is LGHNA and CDR2 YSLEER. The V and J ends lost 4 bases and 11 bases respectively, with 18 bases between them. CDR3 nucleotides: TGCGCCAGCAGCCTATCGATGCTCGACAGTACCCAGCATTTT. Its protein is CASSLSMLDSTQHF.

The V and J genes are TRBV6-5 and TRBJ1-2, with D unclear. CDR1 MNHEY and CDR2 SVGAGI come from the germline V gene. The CDR3 totals 15 residues. V lost 5 bases and J 4 bases, leaving 17 bases between the germline ends. The CDR3 here is CASSHRHNTFYGYTF. The CDR3 nucleotides are TGTGCCAGCAGTCACAGACACAATACCTTCTATGGCTACACCTTC.

This chain uses TRBV11-2 with TRBJ2-1; the match to TRBD1 covers 7 bases. There are 16 residues in the CDR3. Germline V gene sequence: CDR1 SGHAT, CDR2 FQNNGV. After removal of 4 bases from V and 8 bases from J, the junction contained 14 bases not matched to a gene. This chain's CDR3 is CASSSYPPGTAHEQFF. CDR3 DNA sequence: TGTGCCAGCAGCTCCTACCCCCCCGGGACAGCCCATGAGCAGTTCTTC.

This sequence joins TRBV2 and TRBJ2-7; 8 nucleotides align to TRBD1. V gave up 5 bases and J gave up 1 base; unmatched junction bases: 7. The germline gives CDR1 SNHLY, CDR2 FYNNEI. This CDR3 is 15 amino acids long. The CDR3 sequence: CASSRTGTESYEQYV. The CDR3 DNA is TGTGCCAGCAGTCGGACAGGGACTGAGTCCTACGAGCAGTACGTC.

V is TRBV14 and J is TRBJ2-5, with 7 bases lining up with TRBD1. The J segment lost 7 bases and the V segment lost 0 bases, leaving 20 bases of the junction unmatched. CDR1 and CDR2 from the germline V gene are SGHDN and FVKESK. The CDR3 length is 19 residues. This chain's CDR3 is CASSQERQGGARFGGTQYF. The CDR3 region has the DNA TGTGCCAGCAGCCAAGAGAGACAGGGTGGAGCTCGATTCGGAGGGACCCAGTACTTC. Full variable domain (missing parts from reference TRBV14 and TRBJ2-5): EAGVTQFPSHSVIEKGQTVTLRCDPISGHDNLYWYRRVMGKEIKFLLHFVKESKQDESGMPNNRFLAERTGGTYSTLKVQPAELEDSGVYFCASSQERQGGARFGGTQYFGPGTRLLVL.

This clone was recorded once. The rearrangement joins TRBV10-3 to TRBJ2-7, with D uncertain. V was trimmed by 3 bases and J by 1 base, leaving 4 bases between them. CDR1 and CDR2 from the germline V gene are ENHRY and SYGVKD. The CDR3 covers 12 residues. The CDR3 nucleotides read TGTGCCATCAGTGATGAGTCCTACGAGCAGTACTTC. Translating gives CAISDESYEQYF.

This clone was observed once. The rearrangement uses TRBV2 and TRBJ1-6; 8 bases agree with TRBD1. This CDR3 is built from 14 residues. The ends lost 7 bases at V and 9 bases at J; junction bases unmatched: 8. Germline V CDR1 and CDR2: SNHLY, FYNNEI. CDR3 residues: CASNQGALSSPLHF. The CDR3 DNA sequence: TGTGCCAGCAACCAGGGGGCGCTTAGTTCACCCCTCCACTTT.

This sequence joins TRBV2 and TRBJ1-1, with 8 bases identical to TRBD1. Germline V gene data show CDR1 as SNHLY and CDR2 as FYNNEI. The CDR3 extends over 16 amino acids. V was clipped by 4 bases and J by 2 bases; unmatched bases: 9. In nucleotides, the CDR3 is TGTGCCAGCAGTGGACAGGGGCTGGTAGGAAACACTGAAGCTTTCTTT. Translated: CASSGQGLVGNTEAFF.

V gene TRBV2 combines with J gene TRBJ2-7; possible D gene TRBD2, 6 bases. The CDR3 consists of 14 residues. The V gene lost 6 bases and the J gene lost 4 bases, with 16 bases spanning the gap. Germline V gene data show CDR1 as SNHLY and CDR2 as FYNNEI. In DNA, the CDR3 is TGTGCCAGCAGAGGGACTTCCTTTGGGTACGAGCAGTACTTC. Translating gives CASRGTSFGYEQYF.

This clone was counted between two and nine times. The chain combines TRBV18 with TRBJ1-1, with D possibly being TRBD1 (6 bases). V was trimmed by 3 bases and J by 3 bases, leaving 20 bases between them. Germline CDR1 KGHSH, CDR2 LQKENI. The CDR3 is 17 residues long. The chain's CDR3 is CASSPRQIFTGYTEAFF. The CDR3 DNA sequence: TGTGCCAGCTCACCGAGACAGATATTCACAGGGTACACTGAAGCTTTCTTT.

The table lists this clone with a few counts. This rearrangement joins TRBV28 to TRBJ1-1, with D possibly TRBD1 on 5 matching bases. V lost 4 bases to trimming and J lost 3 bases, with 15 bases between them. Germline V gene lookup returns CDR1 MDHEN and CDR2 SYDVKM. This CDR3 spans 15 amino acids. CDR3 residues: CASSSGTFSDTEAFF. The CDR3 nucleotides read TGTGCCAGCAGTTCCGGGACTTTTTCGGACACTGAAGCTTTCTTT.